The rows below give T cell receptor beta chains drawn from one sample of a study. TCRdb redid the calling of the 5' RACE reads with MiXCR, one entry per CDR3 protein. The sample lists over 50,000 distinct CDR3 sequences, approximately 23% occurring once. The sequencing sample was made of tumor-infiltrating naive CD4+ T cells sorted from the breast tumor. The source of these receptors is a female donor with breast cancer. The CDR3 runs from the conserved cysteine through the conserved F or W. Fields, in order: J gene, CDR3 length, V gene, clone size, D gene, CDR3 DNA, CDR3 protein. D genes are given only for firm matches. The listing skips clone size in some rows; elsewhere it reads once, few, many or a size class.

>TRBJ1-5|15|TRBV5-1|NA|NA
TGCGCCAGCAGCTTGGACGGGGAGATCAATCAGCCCCAGCATTTT
CASSLDGEINQPQHF
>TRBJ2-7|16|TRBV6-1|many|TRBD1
TGTGCCAGCAGTGATCGGGGACAGGGGCCGGCCTACGAGCAGTACTTC
CASSDRGQGPAYEQYF
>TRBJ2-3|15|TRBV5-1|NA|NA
TGCGCCAGCAGCTTTGACAGCACTCGCACAGATACGCAGTATTTT
CASSFDSTRTDTQYF
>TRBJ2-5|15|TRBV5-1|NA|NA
TGCGCCAGCAGCTTGGTCGGGGGACACCAAGAGACCCAGTACTTC
CASSLVGGHQETQYF
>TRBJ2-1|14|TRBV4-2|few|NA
TGTGCCAGCAGCCAAGCTCACAGGGATGGGGAGCAGTTCTTC
CASSQAHRDGEQFF
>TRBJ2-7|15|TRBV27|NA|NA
TGTGCCAGCAGTTTAAACCCTAGACTAGTCTACGAGCAGTACTTC
CASSLNPRLVYEQYF
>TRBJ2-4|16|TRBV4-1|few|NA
TGCGCCAGCAGCCAAGATAGTGGAACGGCTAAAAACATTCAGTACTTC
CASSQDSGTAKNIQYF
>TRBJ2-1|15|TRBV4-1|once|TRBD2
TGCGCCAACAGCCTCTACGGGACTAGCGGGGATGAGCAGTTCTTC
CANSLYGTSGDEQFF
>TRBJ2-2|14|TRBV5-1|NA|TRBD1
TGCGCCAGCAGCTTGTCCCAGGGGGCCGGGGAGCTGTTTTTT
CASSLSQGAGELFF
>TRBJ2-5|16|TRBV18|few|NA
TGTGCCAGCTCACCTCGGAGCGCGGGGACCCAAGAGACCCAGTACTTC
CASSPRSAGTQETQYF
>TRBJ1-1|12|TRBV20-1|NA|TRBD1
TGCAGTGCTAGGGCACAGGGGCCTGAAGCTTTCTTT
CSARAQGPEAFF
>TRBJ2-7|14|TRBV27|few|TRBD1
TGTGCCGCCCGTCGGGCAGGGGGTTCCTACGAGCAGTACTTC
CAARRAGGSYEQYF
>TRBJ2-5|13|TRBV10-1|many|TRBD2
TGCGCCAGCTCCGGGGGGACCCAAGAGACCCAGTACTTC
CASSGGTQETQYF
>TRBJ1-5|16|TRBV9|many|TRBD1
TGTGCCAGCAGCTCCCACACAGGGGCTAGCAATCAGCCCCAGCATTTT
CASSSHTGASNQPQHF
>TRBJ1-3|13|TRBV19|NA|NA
TGTGCCAGTGGAGATGGGCCCTCTAACACCATATATTTT
CASGDGPSNTIYF
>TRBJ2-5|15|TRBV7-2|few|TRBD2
TGTGCCAGCAGCTTAGGCAGACTAGCGGGGAAAAACCAGTACTTC
CASSLGRLAGKNQYF
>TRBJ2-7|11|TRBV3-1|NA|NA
TGTGCCACGGAGGGTGTCAACGAGCAGTACTTC
CATEGVNEQYF
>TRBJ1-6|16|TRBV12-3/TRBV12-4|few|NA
TGTGCCAGCACCCGTGGGGGGGCCAGCACTAATTCACCCCTCCACTTT
CASTRGGASTNSPLHF
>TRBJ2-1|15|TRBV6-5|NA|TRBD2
TGTGCCAGCAGTCCACCGGGACTACAGTACAATGAGCAGTTCTTC
CASSPPGLQYNEQFF
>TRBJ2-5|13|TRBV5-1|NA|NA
TGCGCCAGCAGCTTGATCGCTGGGGAGACCCAGTACTTC
CASSLIAGETQYF
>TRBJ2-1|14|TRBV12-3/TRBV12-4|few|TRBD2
TGTGCCAGCACCACTAGCGGGAGTTTCCATGAGCAGTTCTTC
CASTTSGSFHEQFF
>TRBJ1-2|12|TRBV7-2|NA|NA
TGTGCCAGCAGCTTAGTGGGGCACGGCTACACCTTC
CASSLVGHGYTF
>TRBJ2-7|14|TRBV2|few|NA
TGTGCCAGCAGTGAATTTGTGACAAGCTACGAGCAGTACTTC
CASSEFVTSYEQYF
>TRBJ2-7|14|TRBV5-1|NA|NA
TGCGCCAGCAGCTTCCAGGACAATTCCTACGAGCGGTACTTC
CASSFQDNSYERYF
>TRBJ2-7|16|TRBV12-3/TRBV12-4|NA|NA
TGTGCCAGCAGTTTTGATTTGGGGGCTGTCCCGTCCGAGCAGTACTTC
CASSFDLGAVPSEQYF
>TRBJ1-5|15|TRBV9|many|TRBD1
TGTGCCAGCAGCCCCGAGACAGGGAGGGATCAGCCCCAGCATTTT
CASSPETGRDQPQHF
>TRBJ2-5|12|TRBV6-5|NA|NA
TGTGCCAGCAGTTACTCCGGGGGCGCCCAGTACTTC
CASSYSGGAQYF
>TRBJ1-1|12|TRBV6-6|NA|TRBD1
TGTGCCAGCAGTAACAGGGGGTTTGAAGCTTTCTTT
CASSNRGFEAFF
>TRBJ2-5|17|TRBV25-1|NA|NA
TGTGCCAGCAGTGAGGATCTTTTGGGGGGTTTGGGAGAGACCCAGTACTTC
CASSEDLLGGLGETQYF
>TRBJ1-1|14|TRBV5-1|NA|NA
TGCGCCAGCAGCTTGGTCGGGGGGAACACTGAAGCTTTCTTT
CASSLVGGNTEAFF
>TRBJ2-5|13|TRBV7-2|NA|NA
TGTGCCAGCAGCTTAAACCCTGGGGAGACCCAGTACTTC
CASSLNPGETQYF
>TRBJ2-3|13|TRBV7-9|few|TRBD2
TGTGCCAGCAGCGCCCTTGGGGGGGTTCAAAGATATTTT
CASSALGGVQRYF
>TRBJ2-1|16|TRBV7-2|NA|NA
TGTGCCAGCAGCTTAGAAGGGACCGGGACCTACAATGAGCAGTTCTTC
CASSLEGTGTYNEQFF
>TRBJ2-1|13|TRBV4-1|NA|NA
TGCGCCAGCAGCCAAGAACGGGACAATGAGCAGTTCTTC
CASSQERDNEQFF
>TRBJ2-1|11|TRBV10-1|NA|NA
TGCGCCAGCGGGACTCCCAATGAGCAGTTCTTC
CASGTPNEQFF
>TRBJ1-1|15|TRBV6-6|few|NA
TGTGCCAGCAGTTACCCCCCCGGGGTGAACACTGAAGCTTTCTTT
CASSYPPGVNTEAFF
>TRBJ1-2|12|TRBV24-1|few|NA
TGTGCCACCAGTGATTCGTTCTATGGCTACACCTTC
CATSDSFYGYTF
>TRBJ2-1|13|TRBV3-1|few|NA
TGTGCCAGCACCCGGGGGAGGTACAATGAGCAGTTCTTC
CASTRGRYNEQFF
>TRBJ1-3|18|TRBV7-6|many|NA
TGTGCCAGCAGCTTAGCGGTGGCACAGGGCGGAACTGGAAACACCATATATTTT
CASSLAVAQGGTGNTIYF
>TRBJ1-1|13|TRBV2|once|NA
TGTGCCAGCAGTAAACAGGGTAGCACTGAAGCTTTCTTT
CASSKQGSTEAFF
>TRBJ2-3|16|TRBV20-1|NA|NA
TGCAGTGCTAGAGAATTCGGACTCACTTTGATAGATACGCAGTATTTT
CSAREFGLTLIDTQYF
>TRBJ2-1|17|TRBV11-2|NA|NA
TGTGCCAGCAGCCTACGATATACAGTCTACTCCTACAATGAGCAGTTCTTC
CASSLRYTVYSYNEQFF
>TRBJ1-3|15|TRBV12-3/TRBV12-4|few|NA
TGTGCCAGCAGTCCGGACGGCGCCCGAAGAAACACCATATATTTT
CASSPDGARRNTIYF